In its sample, the clone carrying this T cell receptor beta chain was seen a few times. The entry originates in a study of blood T cell repertoires in COVID-19. At the level of the study: Donors in the United States, Italy and Spain gave samples during acute or convalescent COVID-19.

With 0 bases clipped from V and 2 bases from J, the junction kept 9 bases outside the gene matches. Germline loops: CDR1 SGDLS, CDR2 YYNGEE. The CDR3 spans 19 residues. Sequencing was performed with immunoSEQ multiplex PCR; in TCRdb, only in-frame clones are kept and a portion is missing. The sample includes roughly 120,000 clones, approximately 80% seen only once; the top ten take less than 9%. The source material was peripheral blood. This receptor was obtained from a man in his 70s with active or convalescent COVID-19. The chain uses TRBV9 and TRBJ1-3, with 12 bases matching TRBD1. The CDR3 nucleotides read TGTGCCAGCAGCGTAGCCCTCCGGGGGACAGGGGGCCCTGGAAACACCATATATTTT. It encodes CASSVALRGTGGPGNTIYF.